These T cell receptor beta chains were read from a single sample in a study of blood T cell repertoires in COVID-19. Generated by immunoSEQ multiplex PCR, the TCRdb table keeps only in-frame clones and is missing some. The table records 91,000 or so clones, 80% to 95% of them present only once. Sequences were obtained from peripheral blood. The receptors derive from a woman aged 45 to 65 in a cohort sampled during active COVID-19. Each CDR3 is given with its conserved first and last residue. The D gene is left open where the match is weak. The size entry is marked missing in some rows and otherwise reads once, few, many or a size class.

V gene	clone size	D gene	J gene	CDR3 protein	CDR3 DNA
TRBV9	.	TRBD1	TRBJ1-2	CASSPLGQGKGYTF	TGTGCCAGCAGCCCCCTGGGACAGGGAAAGGGCTACACCTTC
TRBV5-1	.	TRBD2	TRBJ2-1	CASSPGTSVPYNEQFF	TGCGCCAGCAGCCCTGGGACTAGCGTCCCCTACAATGAGCAGTTCTTC
TRBV5-4	.	TRBD1	TRBJ2-7	CASSPAGTGTYEQYF	TGTGCCAGCAGCCCCGCCGGGACAGGAACCTACGAGCAGTACTTC
TRBV2	.	.	TRBJ1-3	CASRAGSAGNTIYF	TGTGCCAGCAGGGCGGGGAGCGCCGGAAACACCATATATTTT
TRBV30	.	.	TRBJ2-7	CAWDRLTPGEQYF	TGTGCCTGGGACAGGTTAACACCTGGCGAGCAGTACTTC
TRBV11-3	.	TRBD1	TRBJ2-3	CASSLESGTGISTQYF	TGTGCCAGCAGCTTAGAATCCGGGACAGGAATTTCGACGCAGTATTTT
TRBV6-5	.	TRBD2	TRBJ2-1	CASSTRGGNEQFF	TGTGCCAGCAGTACCCGGGGGGGCAATGAGCAGTTCTTC
TRBV24-1	.	.	TRBJ1-2	CATSVGDHGYTF	TGTGCCACCAGTGTAGGAGACCATGGCTACACCTTC
TRBV27	.	TRBD2	TRBJ2-1	CASSLRLAGAGEQFF	TGTGCCAGCAGTTTACGACTAGCGGGGGCGGGGGAGCAGTTCTTC
TRBV19	once	TRBD1	TRBJ1-5	CASTSGQGINQPQHF	TGTGCCAGTACCTCGGGACAGGGGATTAATCAGCCCCAGCATTTT
TRBV10-2	.	TRBD1	TRBJ1-6	CASSETGGDSPLHF	TGCGCCAGCAGTGAGACAGGGGGGGATTCACCCCTCCACTTT
TRBV2	.	TRBD1	TRBJ1-4	CASWDRDNEKLFF	TGTGCCAGCTGGGACAGGGACAATGAAAAACTGTTTTTT
TRBV5-1	once	TRBD1	TRBJ2-1	CASSLSGQSSYNEQFF	TGCGCCAGCAGCTTATCGGGACAGAGCTCCTACAATGAGCAGTTCTTC
TRBV29-1	.	.	TRBJ1-3	CSVGSGSGNTIYF	TGCAGCGTTGGGTCAGGCTCTGGAAACACCATATATTTT
TRBV2	once	.	TRBJ1-5	CASSDGTPGNQPQHF	TGTGCCAGCAGTGACGGGACTCCAGGCAATCAGCCCCAGCATTTT
TRBV27	.	TRBD1	TRBJ1-1	CASRPGGQGEAFF	TGTGCCAGCAGGCCCGGAGGACAGGGTGAAGCTTTCTTT
TRBV6-4	many	.	TRBJ2-2	CASSDVANTGELFF	TGTGCCAGCAGTGACGTAGCGAACACCGGGGAGCTGTTTTTT
TRBV5-1	once	TRBD1	TRBJ2-7	CASSSQGYEQYF	TGCGCCAGCAGCTCACAGGGGTACGAGCAGTACTTC
TRBV7-9	.	TRBD1	TRBJ2-6	CASSLLTGAGANVLTF	TGTGCCAGCAGCTTACTAACAGGGGCTGGGGCCAACGTCCTGACTTTC
TRBV11-3	.	.	TRBJ2-7	CASSLGLGPYEQYF	TGTGCCAGCAGCTTAGGACTAGGGCCCTACGAGCAGTACTTC
TRBV2	.	.	TRBJ1-2	CASSDGAGGYTF	TGTGCCAGCAGTGATGGCGCAGGGGGCTACACCTTC
TRBV3-1/TRBV3-2	.	TRBD1	TRBJ1-5	CASSQGGQVGNQPQHF	TGTGCCAGCAGCCAAGGGGGACAGGTAGGCAATCAGCCCCAGCATTTT
TRBV5-4	.	.	TRBJ1-2	CASSFSGNYGYTF	TGTGCCAGCAGCTTCTCCGGGAACTATGGCTACACCTTC
TRBV5-1	.	TRBD1	TRBJ2-1	CASSGETGTGDYNEQFF	TGCGCCAGCAGCGGGGAGACCGGGACAGGGGACTACAATGAGCAGTTCTTC
TRBV6-2/TRBV6-3	.	.	TRBJ1-2	CASSGGPGGYTF	TGTGCCAGCAGCGGGGGCCCGGGGGGCTACACCTTC
TRBV5-8	.	.	TRBJ1-2	CASSGGTYGYTF	TGTGCCAGCAGCGGGGGGACCTATGGCTACACCTTC
TRBV2	.	TRBD1	TRBJ1-2	CASSLDRGGGYTF	TGTGCCAGCAGTCTCGACAGGGGGGGCGGCTACACCTTC
TRBV2	.	.	TRBJ1-4	CASSSLRGGEKLFF	TGTGCCAGCAGCTCCCTCCGCGGAGGCGAAAAACTGTTTTTT
TRBV10-3	.	.	TRBJ1-2	CAISYEGDGGYTF	TGTGCCATCAGCTACGAAGGAGACGGAGGCTACACCTTC
TRBV5-1	.	TRBD2	TRBJ2-1	CASSLQLAGDNEQFF	TGCGCCAGCAGCTTGCAGCTAGCGGGGGACAATGAGCAGTTCTTC
TRBV18	.	.	TRBJ2-6	CASSPPGVRPGANVLTF	TGTGCCAGCTCACCCCCAGGGGTAAGGCCTGGGGCCAACGTCCTGACTTTC
TRBV18	.	.	TRBJ2-2	CASSPTGYTGELFF	TGTGCCAGCTCACCAACAGGCTACACCGGGGAGCTGTTTTTT